Below, 26 T cell receptor beta chains from the same sample are listed, as sequenced in a study of T cells after posttransplantation cyclophosphamide. A marrow graft followed busulfan-fludarabine conditioning, with cyclophosphamide on days +3 and +4. Libraries were prepared by immunoSEQ multiplex PCR; TCRdb keeps only in-frame clonotypes and omits some of them. In the table there are 20,000 or so clones, 86% of which are singletons. This sample comprised PBMCs, obtained after allogeneic stem cell transplant with posttransplant cyclophosphamide. These receptors came from a female patient in her 30s who received an allogeneic stem cell transplant from an unrelated donor, was CMV-positive, and had no GVHD. T cells may partly derive from the graft donor.

The chain is built from TRBV7-8 and TRBJ1-2, with TRBD1 identical over 8 bases. Trimming at V came to 7 bases and at J to 7 bases, leaving 17 bases not matched to a gene. The germline CDR1 and CDR2 sequences are SGHVS and FQNEAQ. The CDR3 extends over 16 amino acids. CDR3 DNA sequence: TGTGCCAGCATCTCGGGGGCGCCAGGGGGCACATTTGGCTACACCTTC. It encodes CASISGAPGGTFGYTF.

This clone occurred a few times. The V gene is TRBV11-2, the J gene TRBJ2-5; the match to TRBD2 covers 9 bases. With V trimmed by 4 bases and J by 5 bases, 5 bases remained unmatched. This CDR3 spans 14 amino acids. CDR1 is SGHAT and CDR2 is FQNNGV in the germline V gene. CDR3 coding DNA: TGTGCCAGCAGCTGGCGGGGGGGGGCGGAGACCCAGTACTTC. This translates into CASSWRGGAETQYF.

V and J are TRBV19 and TRBJ2-7, with 9 bases fitting TRBD1. The CDR3 contains 17 residues. Germline CDR1 reads LNHDA; CDR2 reads SQIVND (reference sequence). The trim removed 4 bases at V and 3 bases at J, leaving 13 bases unmatched. CDR3 sequence (DNA): TGTGCCAGTAGTACAATGGGACAGGGAATGAAAGACTACGAGCAGTACTTC. Its protein product is CASSTMGQGMKDYEQYF. The full variable domain, its missing parts supplied by reference TRBV19 and TRBJ2-7, is DGGITQSPKYLFRKEGQNVTLSCEQNLNHDAMYWYRQDPGQGLRLIYYSQIVNDFQKGDIAEGYSVSREKKESFPLTVTSAQKNPTAFYLCASSTMGQGMKDYEQYFGPGTRLTVT.

The chain recombines TRBV7-3 with TRBJ2-7; TRBD1 might be the D (5 bases). CDR3 size: 13 residues. Germline V gives CDR1 SGHTA, CDR2 FQGTGA. Trimming removed 3 bases at V and 1 base at J, with 7 bases between. For the CDR3, the DNA is TGTGCCAGCAGCTTGACAGCTTCCTACGAGCAGTACTTC. Encoded protein: CASSLTASYEQYF.

The J gene is TRBJ2-7, the V gene TRBV19; maybe TRBD1 (6 bases). The CDR3 loop spans 16 amino acids. The germline V gene has CDR1 LNHDA and CDR2 SQIVND (reference sequence). The ends were cut back, 5 bases at V and 2 bases at J, with 19 bases in the middle. CDR3 in amino acids: CASSPPRWGRTYEQYF. The CDR3 nucleotides are TGTGCCAGTAGTCCCCCTAGGTGGGGGCGGACCTACGAGCAGTACTTC.

V and J are TRBV9 and TRBJ1-6; a possible D gene is TRBD1 (5 bases). The V gene lost 3 bases and the J gene lost 4 bases, with 17 bases spanning the gap. The germline gives CDR1 SGDLS, CDR2 YYNGEE. The CDR3 length is 17 residues. The CDR3 spells CASSGPSQQGYNSPLHF. CDR3 DNA sequence: TGTGCCAGCAGCGGACCATCTCAGCAGGGATATAATTCACCCCTCCACTTT. Variable domain in full (rest from reference TRBV9 and TRBJ1-6): DSGVTQTPKHLITATGQRVTLRCSPRSGDLSVYWYQQSLDQGLQFLIQYYNGEERAKGNILERFSAQQFPDLHSELNLSSLELGDSALYFCASSGPSQQGYNSPLHFGNGTRLTVT.

This sequence joins TRBV6-5 and TRBJ1-4; 11 nucleotides agree with TRBD1. CDR1 is MNHEY, CDR2 SVGAGI, per germline. The CDR3 loop spans 15 amino acids. The V segment lost 4 bases and the J segment 7 bases; nucleotides outside the gene matches: 5. CDR3 sequence: CASSSPGQGGEKLFF. The CDR3 nucleotides are TGTGCCAGCAGTTCTCCGGGACAGGGGGGTGAAAAACTGTTTTTT.

This clone was seen only once. This chain uses TRBV7-6 with TRBJ2-7, with 10 bases identical to TRBD1. Germline CDR1 reads SGHVS; CDR2 reads FNYEAQ. V lost 1 base, J lost 1 base, and 1 base stayed unmatched. CDR3 length equals 15 residues. The CDR3 here is CASSLGDRGSYEQYF. The CDR3, as DNA: TGTGCCAGCAGCTTAGGGGACAGGGGATCCTACGAGCAGTACTTC. The complete variable domain, with remaining parts taken from reference TRBV7-6 and TRBJ2-7, reads GAGVSQSPRYKVTKRGQDVALRCDPISGHVSLYWYRQALGQGPEFLTYFNYEAQQDKSGLPNDRFSAERPEGSISTLTIQRTEQRDSAMYRCASSLGDRGSYEQYFGPGTRLTVT.

V and J are TRBV14 and TRBJ2-7, with 13 positions matching TRBD2. The CDR3 spans 20 residues. J gave up 0 bases and V 3 bases, and 14 bases lay outside the gene matches. Germline CDR1 is SGHDN and CDR2 is FVKESK. CDR3 in DNA: TGTGCCAGCAGCCACCCCAGACTAGCGGGGGGCGAGGGGATCTCCTACGAGCAGTACTTC. Translated, it gives CASSHPRLAGGEGISYEQYF.

This clone was counted a single time. The rearrangement joins TRBV25-1 to TRBJ2-5; tentative D call: TRBD1 (6 bases). Germline lookup yields CDR1 MGHDK and CDR2 SYGVNS. The V gene lost 2 bases and the J gene lost 3 bases, with 10 bases spanning the gap. The CDR3 is 14 residues long. The CDR3 DNA is TGTGCCAGCAGTGAACGGACAGCCAAAGAGACCCAGTACTTC. Translation gives CASSERTAKETQYF.

V usage is TRBV28 and J usage is TRBJ1-1; 7 bases map to TRBD1. Germline V CDR1 and CDR2: MDHEN, SYDVKM. This CDR3 has 16 amino acids. J gave up 7 bases and V 5 bases, and 16 bases lay outside the gene matches. CDR3 in amino acids: CASSPNGQALPYEAFF. DNA of the CDR3: TGTGCCAGCAGTCCCAATGGACAGGCCTTGCCGTATGAAGCTTTCTTT.

This clone appeared once. This chain connects TRBV28 to TRBJ2-1; D is possibly TRBD2 (5 bases). V was clipped by 5 bases and J by 11 bases, with 22 bases between them. Germline-derived CDR1 and CDR2 are MDHEN and SYDVKM. There are 15 residues in the CDR3. The CDR3 DNA reads TGTGCCAGCAGTGAGCCTAAGGGTCTAGCCCTTCAGCAGTTCTTC. Residues: CASSEPKGLALQQFF.

V gene TRBV18 combines with J gene TRBJ2-5; 7 bases fit TRBD1. V was clipped by 4 bases and J by 1 base; unmatched bases: 9. This CDR3 contains 16 residues. Germline values: CDR1 KGHSH, CDR2 LQKENI. CDR3 in DNA: TGTGCCAGCTCACGTTGGACAGGCTCCTCCCAAGAGACCCAGTACTTC. Residues: CASSRWTGSSQETQYF.

This chain uses TRBV5-1 with TRBJ2-3; D is unresolved. This CDR3 is 12 amino acids long. The germline V gene has CDR1 SGHRS and CDR2 YFSETQ. V shed 7 bases and J shed 0 bases, with 6 bases lying between them. The CDR3 DNA sequence: TGCGCCAGCCGTAAAAGCACAGATACGCAGTATTTT. This translates into CASRKSTDTQYF.

This chain joins TRBV19 and TRBJ1-2; 9 nucleotides align to TRBD1. Germline-derived CDR1 and CDR2 are LNHDA and SQIVND (reference sequence). The CDR3 contains 18 residues. V lost 6 bases, J lost 1 base, and 15 bases stayed unmatched. The CDR3 nucleotides read TGTGCCAGTAGATTCCTGGGGACAGGGTACGATGGTAACTATGGCTACACCTTC. Translation gives CASRFLGTGYDGNYGYTF. Complete variable domain (other parts from reference TRBV19 and TRBJ1-2): DGGITQSPKYLFRKEGQNVTLSCEQNLNHDAMYWYRQDPGQGLRLIYYSQIVNDFQKGDIAEGYSVSREKKESFPLTVTSAQKNPTAFYLCASRFLGTGYDGNYGYTFGSGTRLTVV.

The chain links TRBV6-5 to TRBJ1-4; D uncertain. Trimming removed 5 bases at V and 8 bases at J, with 18 bases between. The CDR3 contains 15 residues. Germline CDR1 reads MNHEY; CDR2 reads SVGAGI. CDR3 nucleotide sequence: TGTGCCAGCAGTGGACGGGAGAAGGGTGGCGAAAAACTGTTTTTT. It encodes CASSGREKGGEKLFF.

This sequence joins TRBV6-6 and TRBJ2-5, with 9 nucleotides matching TRBD1. There are 15 residues in the CDR3. Germline assignment: CDR1 MNHNY and CDR2 SVGAGI (reference sequence). Germline trimming cut 10 bases from V and 3 bases from J; bases unmatched to any gene: 12. CDR3 bases: TGTGCCACCGAATCCCCAGACAGGGGGGAAGAGACCCAGTACTTC. Translated: CATESPDRGEETQYF.

The rearrangement uses TRBV9 and TRBJ2-7; D possibly corresponds to TRBD1 (6 bases). Between the trimmed V and J ends, which lost 2 bases and 4 bases, there was a span of 16 bases. The CDR3 has 15 amino acids. Germline-derived CDR1 and CDR2 are SGDLS and YYNGEE. In DNA form, the CDR3 reads TGTGCCAGCAGCGTGTCGGCAGGGGTTTCTTACGAGCAGTACTTC. Amino acids: CASSVSAGVSYEQYF.

V gene TRBV11-3 combines with J gene TRBJ1-2, with D perhaps TRBD1 (6 bases). V shed 3 bases and J shed 6 bases, with 20 bases lying between them. CDR1 SGHNT and CDR2 YENEEA come from the germline V gene. The CDR3 is 16 residues long. In DNA, the CDR3 is TGTGCCAGCAGCTTGGGGAACAGGGCCCACGGCGATGGCTACACCTTC. It codes for CASSLGNRAHGDGYTF.

This chain uses TRBV11-2 with TRBJ2-7, with 10 positions matching TRBD1. Germline V CDR1 and CDR2: SGHAT, FQNNGV. The CDR3 runs 15 residues. Trimming cost V 6 bases and J 1 base; bases outside gene matches: 6. The CDR3 DNA sequence: TGTGCCAGCAGAGTTCCGGGACAGGGGTCCTACGAGCAGTACTTC. It encodes CASRVPGQGSYEQYF.

The V call is TRBV5-1, the J call TRBJ2-5; 10 bases map to TRBD1. The germline CDR1 and CDR2 sequences are SGHRS and YFSETQ. The trim removed 4 bases at V and 5 bases at J, leaving 8 bases unmatched. This CDR3 has 15 residues. CDR3 in amino acids: CASSQDRGALETQYF. The CDR3, as DNA: TGCGCCAGCAGCCAGGACAGGGGGGCGTTGGAGACCCAGTACTTC.

The rearrangement joins TRBV25-1 to TRBJ2-5, with D tentatively TRBD1 (6 bases). V lost 2 bases and J lost 2, with 9 bases in between. The CDR3 has 14 residues. Germline CDR1 MGHDK, CDR2 SYGVNS. CDR3 sequence (DNA): TGTGCCAGCAGTGAACGGACAGAACAAGAGACCCAGTACTTC. Protein product: CASSERTEQETQYF.

The V gene is TRBV30, the J gene TRBJ1-1; 7 bases line up with TRBD1. This CDR3 spans 14 amino acids. J gave up 1 base and V 3 bases, and 5 bases lay outside the gene matches. CDR1 is GTSNPN and CDR2 is SVGIG in the germline V gene (reference sequence). CDR3 protein: CAWSQGTENTEAFF. The CDR3 coding sequence is TGTGCCTGGAGCCAAGGGACAGAGAACACTGAAGCTTTCTTT.

This chain uses TRBV9 with TRBJ2-7; D is possibly TRBD1 (6 bases). V was shortened by 2 bases and J by 0 bases, with 12 bases between the two germline ends. This CDR3 region has 15 residues. Germline V CDR1 and CDR2: SGDLS, YYNGEE. In DNA form, the CDR3 reads TGTGCCAGCAGCGTTTCGCAGGGGCCCTCCTACGAGCAGTACTTC. As protein: CASSVSQGPSYEQYF.

The chain carries TRBV27 and TRBJ2-7, with 7 positions matching TRBD1. Per the germline V gene, CDR1 is MNHEY and CDR2 is SMNVEV (reference sequence). CDR3 length: 14 amino acids. Unmatched junction bases numbered 9, after V lost 5 bases and J lost 5 bases. CDR3 residues: CASSPRVGGHEQYF. CDR3 nucleotides: TGTGCCAGCAGTCCCAGGGTAGGGGGCCACGAGCAGTACTTC.

This clone was recorded a few times. This chain joins TRBV6-1 and TRBJ1-4; D is undetermined. The CDR3 runs 13 residues. V lost 1 base to trimming and J lost 9 bases, with 9 bases between them. Germline-derived CDR1 and CDR2 are MNHNS and SASEGT. The CDR3 DNA is TGTGCCAGCAGTGAAGTGGTACTTAAAAAACTGTTTTTT. Protein sequence: CASSEVVLKKLFF.